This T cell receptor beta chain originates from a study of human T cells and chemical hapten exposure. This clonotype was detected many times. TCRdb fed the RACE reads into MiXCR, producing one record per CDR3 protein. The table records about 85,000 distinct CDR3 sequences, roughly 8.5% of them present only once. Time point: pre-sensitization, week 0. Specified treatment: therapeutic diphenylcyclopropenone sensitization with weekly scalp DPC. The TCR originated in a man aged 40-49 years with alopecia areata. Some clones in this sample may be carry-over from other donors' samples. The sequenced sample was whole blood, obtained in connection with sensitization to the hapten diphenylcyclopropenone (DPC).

CDR3 amino acids: CASSIAVVVGDTQYF. CDR3 sequence (DNA): TGTGCCAGCTCGATCGCGGTCGTGGTGGGAGATACGCAGTATTTT. The J gene is TRBJ2-3, the V gene TRBV18; D gene unclear. This CDR3 region has 15 residues. V was pared by 6 bases and J by 5 bases, with 18 bases between. Germline CDR1 is KGHSH and CDR2 is LQKENI.